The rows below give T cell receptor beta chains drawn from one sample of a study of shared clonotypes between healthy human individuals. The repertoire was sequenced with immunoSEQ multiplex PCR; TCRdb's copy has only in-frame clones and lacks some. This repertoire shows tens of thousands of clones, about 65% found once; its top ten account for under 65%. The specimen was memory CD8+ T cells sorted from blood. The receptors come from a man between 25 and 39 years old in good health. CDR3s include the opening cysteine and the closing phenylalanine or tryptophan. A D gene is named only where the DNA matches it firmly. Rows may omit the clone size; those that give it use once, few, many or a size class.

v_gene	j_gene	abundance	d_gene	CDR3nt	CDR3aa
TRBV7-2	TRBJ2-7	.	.	TGTGCCAGCAGCTTAAGACAGAGGCACTACGAGCAGTACTTC	CASSLRQRHYEQYF
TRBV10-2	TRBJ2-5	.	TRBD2	TGCGCCAGCAGGGGGATACTAGCGGGAGGGCCGGGAGAGACCCAGTACTTC	CASRGILAGGPGETQYF
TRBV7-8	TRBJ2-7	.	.	TGTGCCAGCAGCCCACTCTCCGGCGGTTCCAAGAAGCAGTACTTC	CASSPLSGGSKKQYF
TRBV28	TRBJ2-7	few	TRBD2	TGTGCCGCAAGCGGGAGCATGTACGAGCAGTACTTC	CAASGSMYEQYF
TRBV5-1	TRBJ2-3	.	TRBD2	TGCGCCAGCAGTTCAACTAGCGGGAGGGACACAGATACGCAGTATTTT	CASSSTSGRDTDTQYF
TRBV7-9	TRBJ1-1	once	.	TGTGCCAGCAGCTTAACCCGTGGGAACACTGAAGCTTTCTTT	CASSLTRGNTEAFF
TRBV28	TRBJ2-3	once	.	TGTGCCAGCAGTTTAGTTAGGTATACGCAGTATTTT	CASSLVRYTQYF
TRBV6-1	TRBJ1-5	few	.	TGTGCCAGCAGTGATAGCACACCTCAGCCCCAGCATTTT	CASSDSTPQPQHF
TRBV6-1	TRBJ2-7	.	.	TGTGCCAGCAACGGGTTGGGGGACCACGAGCAGTACTTC	CASNGLGDHEQYF
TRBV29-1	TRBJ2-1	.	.	TGCAGCCCTGGGCAAGGGGCCGAGCAGTTCTTC	CSPGQGAEQFF
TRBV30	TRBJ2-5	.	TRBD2	TGTGCCTGGACACCGGGACTAGCGGGAAATTCCCAGTACTTC	CAWTPGLAGNSQYF
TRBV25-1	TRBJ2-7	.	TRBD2	TGTGCCAGCAGTGAAACTAGCGGCTACGAGCAGTACTTC	CASSETSGYEQYF
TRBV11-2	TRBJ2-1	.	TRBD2	TGTGCCAGCAGCCAGGGACTAGCCGGGGTTGAGCAGTTCTTC	CASSQGLAGVEQFF
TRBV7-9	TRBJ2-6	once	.	TGTGCCAGCAGCCGTAGTGGTCAGGGTGCTGGGGCCAACGTCCTGACTTTC	CASSRSGQGAGANVLTF
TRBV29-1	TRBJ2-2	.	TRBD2	TGCAGCGTTGAAGCTACTAGCGGGAGTACCGGGGAGCTGTTTTTT	CSVEATSGSTGELFF
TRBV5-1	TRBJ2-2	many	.	TGCGCCAGCAGCCCCGGTGTTAGCGACACCGGGGAGCTGTTTTTT	CASSPGVSDTGELFF